This entry is about one T cell receptor (beta chain). The antigen is not known. This entry is derived from a study of shared clonotypes between healthy human individuals. Terminally differentiated effector memory CD45RA+ cells were excluded from the naive CD8 cells, which were CD45RO-negative and positively selected for CCR7. Several immunoSEQ plates received, in even portions, the genomic DNA of each subset. When replicate PCRs were run on sorted subsets, they used 200 to 250 ng DNA, approximately 33,000 T cell genomes. In the study's own analysis: Junction-only sequences produced by ImmunoSEQ had no quality scores, so filtering differed. Using immunoSEQ multiplex PCR, the repertoire was profiled, and TCRdb retains in-frame clones only, with some absent. Clone size and V and J calls were adopted from that table, with D and trimming inferred from the DNA. The sample gives 2 million or so clones, 85% to 95% of which show up once; roughly 1.1% is in the top ten.

Regarding the study as a whole: All-four-donor shared clonotypes had higher generation probabilities than non-shared clonotypes did.

This TCR came from a man aged 18 to 29 in good health. Sequenced sample: naive CD8+ T cells sorted from blood.

CDR3 protein: CASSFGPTEAFF. CDR3 nucleotides: TGCGCCAGCAGCTTTGGACCCACTGAAGCTTTCTTT. This chain links TRBV5-1 with TRBJ1-1; D not resolved. V dropped 2 bases and J dropped 4 bases, with 6 bases sitting between them. This CDR3 comprises 12 residues. The germline CDR1 and CDR2 sequences are SGHRS and YFSETQ.